The present T cell receptor (beta chain) was sequenced within a study of cytomegalovirus exposure and HLA in healthy donors. The length of the CDR3 is 15 residues. The ends lost 1 base at V and 1 base at J; junction bases unmatched: 4. The germline gives CDR1 SQVTM, CDR2 ANQGSEA. General study findings and limits: It was confirmed in vitro that three of the CMV-associated chains were specific for CMV antigens.

Use of 60 Vbeta and 13 Jbeta primers characterized the PCR. Here immunoSEQ multiplex PCR was the method, and the copy in TCRdb shows in-frame clones only, minus some. This table holds under 250,000 clones, 60% to 80% found once. This clone has just a few counts. Its antigen remains unidentified. The sequenced material came from PBMCs. The source is a male donor in good health and CMV-seronegative. The chain joins TRBV29-1 to TRBJ1-2, with 9 bases identical to TRBD1. The CDR3 loop is CSVEVQGALNYGYTF. As DNA, the CDR3 is TGCAGCGTTGAAGTACAGGGGGCCCTTAACTATGGCTACACCTTC.